The rows below give T cell receptor beta chains drawn from one sample of a study of blood T cell repertoires in COVID-19. Using immunoSEQ multiplex PCR, the repertoire was profiled, and TCRdb retains in-frame clones only, with some absent. This sample has fewer than 200,000 clones, with 85% to 90% found just once. Sequencing was performed on peripheral blood. The receptors here all came from a woman between 70 and 85 years old with COVID-19, enrolled during active disease. Both conserved end residues are part of each CDR3. Fields, in order: clone size, J gene, V gene, D gene, CDR3 DNA, CDR3 protein. A D gene is named only where the DNA matches it firmly. Part of the rows lack a size; the others show once, few, many or a class for expanded clones.

size: -
J: TRBJ1-5
V: TRBV5-6
D: -
DNA: TGTGCCAGCAGCCTCCGGGACACTCAGCCCCAGCATTTT
CDR3: CASSLRDTQPQHF

size: -
J: TRBJ1-1
V: TRBV19
D: -
DNA: TGTGCCAGTAGTACTTACAGGTATGGGATGAACACTGAAGCTTTCTTT
CDR3: CASSTYRYGMNTEAFF

size: -
J: TRBJ2-3
V: TRBV7-8
D: TRBD1
DNA: TGTGCCAGCAGCTTAGTTTCAGGGGGTTTGGGATCAGATACGCAGTATTTT
CDR3: CASSLVSGGLGSDTQYF

size: -
J: TRBJ1-2
V: TRBV2
D: -
DNA: TGTGCCAGCAGTGAAGTCAGAAGCTATGGCTACACCTTC
CDR3: CASSEVRSYGYTF

size: -
J: TRBJ2-1
V: TRBV27
D: -
DNA: TGTGCCAGCAGTAAGAGAGGGATGGGCTCCTACAATGAGCAGTTCTTC
CDR3: CASSKRGMGSYNEQFF

size: -
J: TRBJ1-3
V: TRBV6-2/TRBV6-3
D: -
DNA: TGTGCCAGCAGCAGAGACAGGAACTCTGGAAACACCATATATTTT
CDR3: CASSRDRNSGNTIYF

size: -
J: TRBJ1-2
V: TRBV6-5
D: TRBD1
DNA: TGTGCCAGCAGTTACCCAACCGGGACAGGGAACTATGGCTACACCTTC
CDR3: CASSYPTGTGNYGYTF

size: -
J: TRBJ2-3
V: TRBV30
D: -
DNA: TGTGCCTGGAGTGTCGGTTACACAGATACGCAGTATTTT
CDR3: CAWSVGYTDTQYF

size: -
J: TRBJ2-7
V: TRBV10-3
D: TRBD1
DNA: TGTGCCATCAGTGAACAGGGGGCGCTAAACGAGCAGTACTTC
CDR3: CAISEQGALNEQYF

size: -
J: TRBJ1-1
V: TRBV18
D: TRBD1
DNA: TGTGCCAGCTCACGGGACAGTTTAGGTACTGAAGCTTTCTTT
CDR3: CASSRDSLGTEAFF

size: -
J: TRBJ2-2
V: TRBV19
D: -
DNA: TGTGCCAGTACTGCAACCCCAGGGTATGACACCGGGGAGCTGTTTTTT
CDR3: CASTATPGYDTGELFF

size: -
J: TRBJ1-5
V: TRBV6-5
D: -
DNA: TGTGCCAGCAGCCCGAACAGGGTCGGCTGGTCCCAGCATTTT
CDR3: CASSPNRVGWSQHF

size: few
J: TRBJ1-4
V: TRBV30
D: -
DNA: TGTGCCTGGACAGACCGACGAGGCGGTAATGAAAAACTGTTTTTT
CDR3: CAWTDRRGGNEKLFF

size: -
J: TRBJ2-7
V: TRBV7-9
D: -
DNA: TGTGCCAGCGGAAAGACAGCCTATTCCTACGAGCAGTACTTC
CDR3: CASGKTAYSYEQYF

size: -
J: TRBJ2-7
V: TRBV27
D: TRBD1
DNA: TGTGCCAGCAGCCCTAAGTCCCGGGACAGACCTCCCTACGAGCAGTACTTC
CDR3: CASSPKSRDRPPYEQYF

size: once
J: TRBJ2-3
V: TRBV27
D: TRBD1
DNA: TGTGCCAGCGCCGGGACAGGGTTGACAGATACGCAGTATTTT
CDR3: CASAGTGLTDTQYF

size: -
J: TRBJ2-1
V: TRBV10-3
D: TRBD2
DNA: TGTGCCATCGGTAGCGGGAGGAGCTCCTACAATGAGCAGTTCTTC
CDR3: CAIGSGRSSYNEQFF

size: -
J: TRBJ2-3
V: TRBV20-1
D: -
DNA: TGCGTCAGGGCAGTCACAGATACGCAGTATTTT
CDR3: CVRAVTDTQYF

size: -
J: TRBJ1-1
V: TRBV28
D: -
DNA: TGTGCCAGCAGTTCGCCGGGGATGAACACTGAAGCTTTCTTT
CDR3: CASSSPGMNTEAFF

size: -
J: TRBJ1-6
V: TRBV27
D: -
DNA: TGTGCCAGCAGCTGGCGGGCGACAAATTCACCCCTCCACTTT
CDR3: CASSWRATNSPLHF

size: -
J: TRBJ2-7
V: TRBV20-1
D: -
DNA: TGCAGTGTACAGGGATTCCACGAGCAGTACTTC
CDR3: CSVQGFHEQYF

size: -
J: TRBJ2-1
V: TRBV4-1
D: -
DNA: TGCGCCAGCAGCCAAGATCGGGGGTCGGGTTCTGAGCAGTTCTTC
CDR3: CASSQDRGSGSEQFF

size: few
J: TRBJ1-4
V: TRBV30
D: TRBD1
DNA: TGTGCCTGGAGGGGACAGGCTAATGAAAAACTGTTTTTT
CDR3: CAWRGQANEKLFF

size: -
J: TRBJ1-5
V: TRBV5-1
D: -
DNA: TGCGCCAGCAGCTTGGCCGGGGATTATAGCAATCAGCCCCAGCATTTT
CDR3: CASSLAGDYSNQPQHF

size: -
J: TRBJ2-7
V: TRBV19
D: TRBD1
DNA: TGTGCCAGTAGTTCGCCAGGGGGAGCCTACGAGCAGTACTTC
CDR3: CASSSPGGAYEQYF

size: -
J: TRBJ1-2
V: TRBV29-1
D: TRBD1
DNA: TGCAGCGTTCGAGGGACAGGGTATGGCTACACCTTC
CDR3: CSVRGTGYGYTF

size: -
J: TRBJ2-1
V: TRBV5-1
D: TRBD2
DNA: TGCGCCAGCAGCTTGGGAGGCGGGAGCTCCTACAATGAGCAGTTCTTC
CDR3: CASSLGGGSSYNEQFF

size: -
J: TRBJ1-3
V: TRBV9
D: -
DNA: TGTGCCAGCAGCCCCACAACAGGTTCCAGCTCTGGAAACACCATATATTTT
CDR3: CASSPTTGSSSGNTIYF

size: -
J: TRBJ2-5
V: TRBV5-1
D: -
DNA: TGCGCCAGCAGCTTGGTATGGGCAGAGACCCAGTACTTC
CDR3: CASSLVWAETQYF

size: -
J: TRBJ2-3
V: TRBV5-1
D: TRBD1
DNA: TGCGCCAGCAGCGTCGAAGACAGGGTGCTCACAGATACGCAGTATTTT
CDR3: CASSVEDRVLTDTQYF

size: -
J: TRBJ1-2
V: TRBV12-5
D: -
DNA: TGTGCTAGTGGTTTGGCCCAATCAGTCGCGGTAAATGGCTACACCTTC
CDR3: CASGLAQSVAVNGYTF

size: -
J: TRBJ1-5
V: TRBV2
D: -
DNA: TGTGCCAGCAGTGACAGGACAACCGATCAGCCCCAGCATTTT
CDR3: CASSDRTTDQPQHF

size: -
J: TRBJ2-2
V: TRBV28
D: -
DNA: TGTGCCAGCAGTTCATCGGGACACTTGAACACCGGGGAGCTGTTTTTT
CDR3: CASSSSGHLNTGELFF

size: -
J: TRBJ2-1
V: TRBV11-1
D: TRBD2
DNA: TGTGCCAGCAGCCCCTACGGACTAGCGGCTACCCTGGGGCAGTTCTTC
CDR3: CASSPYGLAATLGQFF

size: -
J: TRBJ2-7
V: TRBV11-2
D: -
DNA: TGTGCCAGCAGCCTAAGAGGCAGCCTGTCCTCCTACGAGCAGTACTTC
CDR3: CASSLRGSLSSYEQYF

size: few
J: TRBJ1-2
V: TRBV27
D: TRBD1
DNA: TGTGCCAGCAGACAAACCGGGACAGGGAACTATGGCTACACCTTC
CDR3: CASRQTGTGNYGYTF

size: -
J: TRBJ2-1
V: TRBV19
D: TRBD2
DNA: TGTGCCAGTAGTGCCACAGCGGGGACGGGTGAGCAGTTCTTC
CDR3: CASSATAGTGEQFF

size: -
J: TRBJ2-1
V: TRBV5-1
D: TRBD2
DNA: TGCGCCAGCAGCTTGGGACTAGCGAGCTACAATGAGCAGTTCTTC
CDR3: CASSLGLASYNEQFF

size: -
J: TRBJ2-4
V: TRBV7-2
D: TRBD1
DNA: TGTGCCGGGGGAACAGGGGCGGCCAAAAACATTCAGTACTTC
CDR3: CAGGTGAAKNIQYF

size: -
J: TRBJ1-4
V: TRBV4-2
D: -
DNA: TGTGCCAGCAGCCATGGGTATGCAGGGATTGCAACTAATGAAAAACTGTTTTTT
CDR3: CASSHGYAGIATNEKLFF

size: -
J: TRBJ1-6
V: TRBV28
D: -
DNA: TGTGCCAGCAGTTTATCGTTCCCCCTCCACTTT
CDR3: CASSLSFPLHF

size: -
J: TRBJ1-5
V: TRBV28
D: -
DNA: TGTGCCAGCAGCCGACAACTTTCGACTCAGCCCCAGCATTTT
CDR3: CASSRQLSTQPQHF

size: -
J: TRBJ2-2
V: TRBV6-6
D: -
DNA: TGTGCCAGCAGTTATGAGGGGGCGGGGACCGGGGAGCTGTTTTTT
CDR3: CASSYEGAGTGELFF

size: -
J: TRBJ2-7
V: TRBV6-1
D: TRBD2
DNA: TGTGCCAGCAGTGAAAGCGTAGCGGGAGGGCCACACGAGCAGTACTTC
CDR3: CASSESVAGGPHEQYF

size: -
J: TRBJ2-7
V: TRBV28
D: -
DNA: TGTGCCAGCAGTTTTAGTGCAGGGACCTACGAGCAGTACTTC
CDR3: CASSFSAGTYEQYF

size: once
J: TRBJ2-7
V: TRBV4-3
D: -
DNA: TGCGCCAGCAGCCAAGATCAGAGGGAGCAGTACTTC
CDR3: CASSQDQREQYF

size: -
J: TRBJ2-7
V: TRBV6-2/TRBV6-3
D: -
DNA: TGTGCCAGCAGTTACGGGGACCCGGGTCTAGCGACCACCTACGAGCAGTACTTC
CDR3: CASSYGDPGLATTYEQYF

size: -
J: TRBJ1-2
V: TRBV3-1/TRBV3-2
D: -
DNA: TGTGCCAGCAGCCCGAGCGGGACACCGCAGGGAGGCTACACCTTC
CDR3: CASSPSGTPQGGYTF

size: -
J: TRBJ1-1
V: TRBV19
D: TRBD1
DNA: TGTGCCAGTAGTATGGACAGGGGGCGAAGTGAAGCTTTCTTT
CDR3: CASSMDRGRSEAFF

size: -
J: TRBJ2-7
V: TRBV28
D: -
DNA: TGTGCCAGCAGCCCTCATGAACAGGGCGGTGAGCAGTACTTC
CDR3: CASSPHEQGGEQYF

size: -
J: TRBJ2-7
V: TRBV5-4
D: -
DNA: TGTGCCAGCAGCCTTAGCGGACCCTACGAGCAGTACTTC
CDR3: CASSLSGPYEQYF

size: once
J: TRBJ2-5
V: TRBV5-4
D: TRBD2
DNA: TGTGCCAGCAGCGTGGGACTAGCGGGAGGGCGCGAGACCCAGTACTTC
CDR3: CASSVGLAGGRETQYF

size: -
J: TRBJ2-1
V: TRBV24-1
D: -
DNA: TGTGCCACCAGTGACATAGGAGGGCTGGGAACCTACAATGAGCAGTTCTTC
CDR3: CATSDIGGLGTYNEQFF

size: -
J: TRBJ1-6
V: TRBV11-1
D: TRBD1
DNA: TGTGCCAGCAGCTCACAGGGGGCCTATAATTCACCCCTCCACTTT
CDR3: CASSSQGAYNSPLHF

size: -
J: TRBJ2-5
V: TRBV5-6
D: -
DNA: TGTGCCAGCAGCCCGTACCAAGAGACCCAGTACTTC
CDR3: CASSPYQETQYF